This TCR beta chain was profiled in a study of Graves' ophthalmopathy and Graves' hyperthyroidism. Amplification targeted the TCR beta CDR3 regions, with RNA transcripts as the source material. A first-round RT-PCR used HTBI primers, followed by a second-round multiplex PCR. TCRdb reprocessed the multiplex PCR reads via MiXCR and lists one record per CDR3 protein. The table shows approximately 210,000 distinct CDR3 sequences, with under 30% occurring only once. A note on this clonotype: Antigen: not known.

All donors with ophthalmopathy were recorded as having moderate-to-severe activity, CAS ≥3, NOSPECS ≥4 and a duration under 3 months. Exclusion criteria comprised other autoimmune diseases, uncontrolled infections, pregnancy or lactation in patients. Someone took the PBMCs out of 10 ml of fresh peripheral blood. General observations from the study: Among thyroid clonotypes expanded above 0.001 frequency, most also appeared in blood.

The sequenced sample was peripheral blood. The source is a man aged 50-59 years with Graves' ophthalmopathy.

This chain's CDR3 is CASSVGTANSNTIYF. The CDR3 bases are TGTGCCAGCAGTGTAGGGACCGCCAACTCAAACACCATATATTTT. The chain has TRBV28 and TRBJ1-3, with a tentative D call TRBD1 (5 bases). Per the germline V gene, CDR1 is MDHEN and CDR2 is SYDVKM. V dropped 5 bases and J dropped 6 bases, with 17 bases sitting between them. This CDR3 contains 15 residues.